This T cell receptor beta chain derives from a study of cytomegalovirus exposure and HLA in healthy donors. Primers for the PCR totalled 60 Vbeta and 13 Jbeta. The repertoire was sequenced with immunoSEQ multiplex PCR; TCRdb's copy has only in-frame clones and lacks some. The sample carries 90,000 to 140,000 clones, approximately 16% recorded once. Broader study findings: Most TCR beta V segments were productive about 87% or about 30% of the time in an earlier analysis. Reports state that TCR beta sequences accurately predicted most subjects' HLA-A and HLA-B alleles.

Concerning this clone itself: Antigen unknown.

The CDR3 extends over 15 amino acids. Trimming shortened V by 5 bases and J by 3 bases, and 17 bases separated the two germline ends. Germline values: CDR1 SGHTA, CDR2 FQGNSA. The TCR was taken from a female donor in good health and CMV-seronegative. The chain combines TRBV7-2 with TRBJ2-7; weak D call: TRBD1 (7 bases). What was sequenced was PBMCs. This CDR3 is CASSRGRGTNYEQYF. In DNA, the CDR3 is TGTGCCAGCAGCAGGGGGCGCGGGACCAACTACGAGCAGTACTTC.